The 4 T cell receptor beta chains below come from one sample, sequenced in a study of T cells in Graves' hyperthyroidism and ophthalmopathy. RNA transcripts were the template for amplifying TCR beta CDR3 regions. TCR CDR3 underwent first-round RT-PCR with the HTBI primer set. Using its own MiXCR run on the multiplex PCR reads, TCRdb lists one record per CDR3 protein. The top ten hold around 17% of the sample, which has around 520,000 distinct CDR3 sequences, around 14% seen once. The sample consisted of blood. These TCRs come from a woman aged 18-29 years with Graves' hyperthyroidism.

There are a few counts of this clonotype. The rearrangement joins TRBV19 to TRBJ1-2; TRBD1 is a possible D gene (6 bases). The V end was cut by 3 bases, the J end by 2 bases, with 10 bases between. CDR3 length: 14 amino acids. Germline loops: CDR1 LNHDA, CDR2 SQIVND (reference sequence). The CDR3 coding sequence is TGTGCCAGTAGTATTGCTGGACAGAACTATGGCTACACCTTC. Its protein is CASSIAGQNYGYTF.

This clonotype was seen many times. The chain uses TRBV6-1 and TRBJ2-1, with TRBD2 matching over 11 bases. The J segment lost 8 bases and the V segment lost 0 bases, leaving 6 bases of the junction unmatched. CDR3 size: 16 residues. The germline CDR1 and CDR2 sequences are MNHNS and SASEGT. DNA for the CDR3: TGTGCCAGCAGTGAAGCGGCTAGCGGGAGGTTCGATGAGCAGTTCTTC. Protein sequence: CASSEAASGRFDEQFF.

This clonotype has a handful of counts. V gene TRBV29-1 combines with J gene TRBJ2-3; D gene ambiguous. V was clipped by 4 bases and J by 2 bases, with 10 bases between them. This CDR3 contains 13 residues. Germline V lookup: CDR1 SQVTM, CDR2 ANQGSEA. CDR3 protein: CSVVRPNTDTQYF. In nucleotides, the CDR3 is TGCAGCGTTGTGAGGCCCAACACAGATACGCAGTATTTT.

The rearrangement uses TRBV7-3 and TRBJ2-1; 12 bases agree with TRBD2. This CDR3 contains 17 residues. Germline-derived CDR1 and CDR2 are SGHTA and FQGTGA. Losses at the gene ends were 4 bases for V and 7 bases for J; bases not matched to a gene: 11. CDR3 protein: CASSSYLAGGPRNEQFF. DNA of the CDR3: TGTGCCAGCAGCTCATATCTAGCGGGAGGGCCACGGAATGAGCAGTTCTTC.